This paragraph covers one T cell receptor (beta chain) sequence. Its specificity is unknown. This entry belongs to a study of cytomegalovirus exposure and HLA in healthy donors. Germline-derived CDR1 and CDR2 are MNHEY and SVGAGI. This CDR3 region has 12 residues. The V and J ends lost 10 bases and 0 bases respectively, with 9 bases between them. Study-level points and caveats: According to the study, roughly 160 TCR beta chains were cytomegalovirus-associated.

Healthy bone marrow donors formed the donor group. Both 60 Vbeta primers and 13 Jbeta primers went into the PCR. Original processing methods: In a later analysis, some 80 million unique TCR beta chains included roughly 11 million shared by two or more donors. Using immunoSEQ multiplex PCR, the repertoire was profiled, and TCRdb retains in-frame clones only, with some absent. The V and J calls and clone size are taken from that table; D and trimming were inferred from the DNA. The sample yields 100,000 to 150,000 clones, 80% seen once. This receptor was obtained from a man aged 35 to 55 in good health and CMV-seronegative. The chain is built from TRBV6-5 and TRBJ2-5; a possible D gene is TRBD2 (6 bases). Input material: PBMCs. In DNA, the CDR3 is TGTGCCACCCGGGGGAACCAAGAGACCCAGTACTTC. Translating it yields CATRGNQETQYF.